Listed here is a single T cell receptor (beta chain). The data belong to a study of T cell changes during pregnancy in multiple sclerosis. The CDR3 extends over 14 amino acids. The trim removed 4 bases at V and 4 bases at J, leaving 7 bases unmatched. The germline V gene has CDR1 SGHRS and CDR2 YFSETQ. Measured with immunoSEQ multiplex PCR; TCRdb has only the in-frame clones, and not every one. The sample lists under 45,000 clones; almost 95% were seen once. V gene TRBV5-1 combines with J gene TRBJ2-5, with 7 bases aligning to TRBD2. This material consisted of CD4+ T cells from peripheral blood mononuclear cells, taken after pregnancy. This receptor was obtained from a female donor with multiple sclerosis, enrolled in a pregnancy study. CDR3 sequence: CASSPTGGGETQYF. CDR3 in DNA: TGCGCCAGCAGCCCGACGGGGGGAGGAGAGACCCAGTACTTC.